Detailed here is one T cell receptor (beta chain). The antigen is unknown. CDR1 is LNHDA, CDR2 SQIVND, per germline (reference sequence). The V and J ends lost 7 bases and 3 bases respectively, with 16 bases between them. CDR3 size: 14 residues. TCRdb keeps only in-frame clones here, not all; method: immunoSEQ multiplex PCR. The sample lists tens of thousands of clones; roughly 91% were seen once. The data were obtained in a study of OX40 agonist ivuxolimab in advanced cancers. Study summary: The mean age was roughly 60 years, ranging from about 23 to 85, with approximately 83% of participants male. General study findings and limits: A proportion of nonresponders additionally exhibited low normalized T-cell clonal expansion. Among T cells, CD8+ cells averaged more expanded clones than CD4+ cells.

The chain has TRBV19 and TRBJ2-7; D call uncertain. This TCR was sampled from an adult with an advanced solid tumor such as melanoma, head and neck, liver or kidney cancer. The sequenced sample was CD4+ or CD8+ T cells sorted from blood, obtained in a trial of the OX40 agonist ivuxolimab. The CDR3 DNA sequence: TGTGCCAGTATTCCACATGGCATTCACTACGAGCAGTACTTC. Translating it yields CASIPHGIHYEQYF.